Each of the 9 T cell receptor beta chains below was sequenced from the same sample in a study of control samples from healthy donors and cancer patients. TCRdb keeps only in-frame clones here, not all; method: immunoSEQ multiplex PCR. The data show approximately 150,000 clones, around nine tenths seen once. The sequenced sample was blood. The receptor source for this set is a man aged 18 to 29 in good health.

The chain joins TRBV19 to TRBJ2-7; 8 bases match TRBD1. V was pared by 4 bases and J by 2 bases, with 4 bases of the junction left unmatched. The length of the CDR3 is 14 residues. From germline, CDR1 is LNHDA and CDR2 SQIVND (reference sequence). The CDR3 DNA sequence: TGTGCCAGTAGTAAACCGGGACAGGCCTACGAGCAGTACTTC. Translating it yields CASSKPGQAYEQYF.

The rearrangement links TRBV2 to TRBJ2-2; D gene unclear. V shed 3 bases and J shed 6 bases, with 8 bases lying between them. The germline gives CDR1 SNHLY, CDR2 FYNNEI. The CDR3 totals 13 residues. In nucleotides, the CDR3 is TGTGCCAGCAGTGATAGGGCCCCCGGGGAGCTGTTTTTT. Translated, it gives CASSDRAPGELFF.

The rearrangement joins TRBV15 to TRBJ2-5; 8 nucleotides line up with TRBD1. The germline V gene encodes CDR1 LNHNV and CDR2 YYDKDF (reference sequence). V lost 1 base, J lost 5 bases, and 6 bases stayed unmatched. The CDR3 has 15 residues. The CDR3 DNA reads TGTGCCACCAGCAGAGGGACAGGGACGAAGGAGACCCAGTACTTC. It encodes CATSRGTGTKETQYF. Using reference TRBV15 and TRBJ2-5 for the parts outside the CDR3, the full variable domain is DAMVIQNPRYQVTQFGKPVTLSCSQTLNHNVMYWYQQKSSQAPKLLFHYYDKDFNNEADTPDNFQSRRPNTSFCFLDIRSPGLGDTAMYLCATSRGTGTKETQYFGPGTRLLVL.

This chain joins TRBV28 and TRBJ2-5; D not certain. The CDR3 sequence is 14 residues long. Germline V lookup: CDR1 MDHEN, CDR2 SYDVKM. V lost 2 bases to trimming and J lost 5 bases, with 12 bases between them. The CDR3 nucleotides are TGTGCCAGCAGTTTAACCCTCCTGAGGGAGACCCAGTACTTC. Translation: CASSLTLLRETQYF.

In DNA form, the CDR3 reads TGTGCCAGCAGCTTGCGCCTGGGGGGAGAAGCTTTCTTT. Its protein is CASSLRLGGEAFF. The chain employs TRBV7-6 and TRBJ1-1, with TRBD1 as a possible D gene (5 bases). The V gene lost 3 bases and the J gene lost 8 bases, with 13 bases spanning the gap. The CDR3 loop spans 13 amino acids. Germline V gives CDR1 SGHVS, CDR2 FNYEAQ.

The CDR3 nucleotides are TGTGCCAGCAGCATGACTAGCGGGGGAAGTACCGGGGAGCTGTTTTTT. This codes for CASSMTSGGSTGELFF. The genes are TRBV7-3 and TRBJ2-2; 12 nucleotides line up with TRBD2. This CDR3 region has 16 residues. V was pared by 5 bases and J by 5 bases, with 6 bases of the junction left unmatched. CDR1 is SGHTA, CDR2 FQGTGA, per germline.

V usage is TRBV4-3 and J usage is TRBJ2-5; D unresolved. Per germline, CDR1 LGHNA and CDR2 YSLEER. The CDR3 contains 15 residues. Trimming removed 0 bases at V and 5 bases at J, with 13 bases between. CDR3 protein: CASSQDIAEQETQYF. The CDR3 DNA reads as TGCGCCAGCAGCCAAGATATAGCCGAGCAGGAGACCCAGTACTTC.

The chain couples TRBV11-2 to TRBJ2-7, with unresolved D. This CDR3 is 13 amino acids long. Trimming cost V 4 bases and J 3 bases, with 10 bases left between them. Germline V gene lookup returns CDR1 SGHAT and CDR2 FQNNGV. The CDR3 loop is CASSWTDGYEQYF. The CDR3 region has the DNA TGTGCCAGCAGCTGGACGGATGGCTACGAGCAGTACTTC.

This chain links TRBV6-1 with TRBJ2-7, with D perhaps matching TRBD1 or TRBD2 (5 bases each). V gave up 4 bases and J gave up 2 bases, with 24 bases separating them. This CDR3 is built from 18 residues. Germline lookup yields CDR1 MNHNS and CDR2 SASEGT. The DNA for the CDR3 is TGTGCCAGCAGTGCTACGACCGCCAATCGGGGCGAACCCTACGAGCAGTACTTC. This codes for CASSATTANRGEPYEQYF.